The entry below describes one T cell receptor (beta chain). This sample stems from a study of blood T cell repertoires in COVID-19. CDR3 length: 15 residues. With 1 base removed from V and 4 bases from J, the gap between germline ends came to 11 bases. Germline-derived CDR1 and CDR2 are SGHDN and FVKESK. Assay: immunoSEQ multiplex PCR; the TCRdb copy retains only in-frame clones and omits some. The sample lists approximately 150,000 clones, more than 75% occurring once. Material: peripheral blood. The receptor was derived from a man aged 60-69 years with acute or convalescent COVID-19. The rearrangement uses TRBV14 and TRBJ1-3; the D gene is possibly TRBD1 (6 bases). CDR3 DNA sequence: TGTGCCAGCAGCCAAGCTTGGACAGCAGGAAACACCATATATTTT. It specifies CASSQAWTAGNTIYF.